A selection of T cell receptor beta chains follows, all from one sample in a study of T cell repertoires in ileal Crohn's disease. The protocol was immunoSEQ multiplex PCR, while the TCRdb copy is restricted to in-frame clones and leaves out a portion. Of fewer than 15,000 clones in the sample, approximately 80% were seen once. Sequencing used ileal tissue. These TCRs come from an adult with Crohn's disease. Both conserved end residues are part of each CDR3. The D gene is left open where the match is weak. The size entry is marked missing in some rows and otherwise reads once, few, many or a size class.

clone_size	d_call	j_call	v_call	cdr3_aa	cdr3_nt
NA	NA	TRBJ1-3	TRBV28	CATSEEISGNTIYF	TGTGCCACCTCAGAGGAGATCTCTGGAAACACCATATATTTT
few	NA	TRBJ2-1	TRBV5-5	CASSLVAPPYNEQFF	TGTGCCAGCAGCCTCGTGGCACCTCCCTACAATGAGCAGTTCTTC
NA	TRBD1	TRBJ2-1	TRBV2	CASSAAQGINEQFF	TGTGCCAGCAGTGCCGCACAGGGGATCAATGAGCAGTTCTTC
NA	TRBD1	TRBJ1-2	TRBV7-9	CASSLGQNYGYTF	TGTGCCAGCAGCCTGGGACAGAACTATGGCTACACCTTC
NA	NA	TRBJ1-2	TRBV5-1	CASSLSPQRGYTF	TGCGCCAGCAGCTTGTCACCCCAGAGGGGCTACACCTTC
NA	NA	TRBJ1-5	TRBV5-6	CASSPSGGGGNQPQHF	TGTGCCAGCAGCCCTTCAGGCGGGGGCGGCAATCAGCCCCAGCATTTT
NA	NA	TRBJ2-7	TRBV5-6	CASSLSTPREQYF	TGTGCCAGCAGCTTGTCCACTCCGAGGGAGCAGTACTTC
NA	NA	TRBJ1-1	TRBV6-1	CASSGPEDTEAFF	TGTGCCAGCAGTGGCCCGGAGGACACTGAAGCTTTCTTT
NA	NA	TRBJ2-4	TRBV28	CASSSSNLAKNIQYF	TGTGCCAGCAGTTCCTCGAACTTAGCCAAAAACATTCAGTACTTC
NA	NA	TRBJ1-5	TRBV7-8	CASSLPNQPQHF	TGTGCCAGCAGCTTACCGAATCAGCCCCAGCATTTT
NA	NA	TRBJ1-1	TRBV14	CASSQESGVTEAFF	TGTGCCAGCAGCCAAGAGTCGGGGGTCACTGAAGCTTTCTTT
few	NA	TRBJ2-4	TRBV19	CASSIMRGQAKNIQYF	TGTGCCAGTAGTATAATGAGGGGACAAGCCAAAAACATTCAGTACTTC
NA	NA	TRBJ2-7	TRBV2	CASMLTGYYEQYF	TGTGCCAGCATGCTGACAGGCTACTACGAGCAGTACTTC
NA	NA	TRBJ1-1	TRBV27	CASASGNLNTEAFF	TGTGCCAGCGCTTCAGGGAACTTGAACACTGAAGCTTTCTTT
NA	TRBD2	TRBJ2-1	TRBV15	CATREGTSGLQFF	TGTGCCACCAGGGAGGGGACTAGCGGCCTCCAGTTCTTC
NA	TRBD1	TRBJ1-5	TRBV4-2	CASSQVGQGQQPQHF	TGTGCCAGCAGCCAAGTGGGACAGGGTCAGCAGCCCCAGCATTTT
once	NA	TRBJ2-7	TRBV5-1	CASSPDNLDEQYF	TGCGCCAGCAGCCCGGACAATCTTGACGAGCAGTACTTC
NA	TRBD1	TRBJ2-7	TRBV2	CASRADRASYEQYF	TGTGCCAGCAGAGCGGACAGGGCCTCCTACGAGCAGTACTTC
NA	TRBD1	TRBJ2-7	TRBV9	CASSQGAEQYF	TGTGCCAGCAGCCAGGGGGCCGAGCAGTACTTC
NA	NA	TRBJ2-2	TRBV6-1	CASTGISAGELFF	TGTGCCAGCACCGGGATTAGCGCCGGGGAGCTGTTTTTT
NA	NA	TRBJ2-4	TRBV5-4	CASSLDAGAKNIQYF	TGTGCCAGCAGCTTGGATGCGGGAGCCAAAAACATTCAGTACTTC
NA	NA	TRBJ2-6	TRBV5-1	CASSLEVTGANVLTF	TGCGCCAGCAGCTTAGAGGTAACTGGGGCCAACGTCCTGACTTTC
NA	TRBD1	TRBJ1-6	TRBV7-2	CASSTRTGGLSYNSPLHF	TGTGCCAGCAGCACACGGACAGGGGGCCTATCCTATAATTCACCCCTCCACTTT
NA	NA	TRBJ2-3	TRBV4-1	CASSLEEAVLGTDTQYF	TGCGCCAGCAGCTTAGAGGAAGCAGTGTTGGGCACAGATACGCAGTATTTT
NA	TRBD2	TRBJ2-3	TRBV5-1	CASTWGGSPTDTQYF	TGCGCCAGCACGTGGGGCGGGAGCCCCACAGATACGCAGTATTTT
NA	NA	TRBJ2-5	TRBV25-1	CASSPRRGREETQYF	TGTGCCAGCAGCCCTCGGAGGGGGCGAGAAGAGACCCAGTACTTC
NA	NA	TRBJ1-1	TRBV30	CAWSVQVFGAFF	TGTGCCTGGAGTGTACAGGTTTTTGGTGCTTTCTTT